The 24 T cell receptor beta chains reported below all come from one sample, sequenced in a study of blood T cell repertoires in COVID-19. TCRdb keeps only in-frame clones here, not all; method: immunoSEQ multiplex PCR. Among 150,000 to 250,000 clones, around 82% were seen once, and the ten largest hold roughly 10%. The sequencing input was PBMCs or T cells enriched from blood (not recorded which). These receptors were taken from a man in his forties who had recovered from COVID-19.

This clone was counted many times. This chain connects TRBV4-2 to TRBJ1-2, with 7 bases identical to TRBD1. This CDR3 is 14 amino acids long. V was pared by 4 bases and J by 8 bases, with 10 bases of the junction left unmatched. CDR1 is LGHNA and CDR2 is YNFKEQ in the germline V gene. Here the CDR3 reads CASSLGQENMGYTF. The DNA of the CDR3 is TGTGCCAGCAGCCTCGGACAGGAGAACATGGGCTACACCTTC.

The rearrangement links TRBV6-6 to TRBJ2-1, with D hard to call. Deletions cut 6 bases from V and 6 bases from J, with 6 bases between. The CDR3 contains 11 residues. Per the germline V gene, CDR1 is MNHNY and CDR2 is SVGAGI (reference sequence). In DNA, the CDR3 is TGTGCCAGCAGCTTTGTCAATGAGCAGTTCTTC. This encodes CASSFVNEQFF.

The V call is TRBV7-6, the J call TRBJ1-6; TRBD1 might be the D (5 bases). This CDR3 has 15 residues. CDR1 is SGHVS, CDR2 FNYEAQ, per germline. The V gene lost 4 bases and the J gene lost 4 bases, with 11 bases spanning the gap. CDR3 amino acids: CASSSGHLYNSPLHF. CDR3 coding DNA: TGTGCCAGCAGCTCAGGACACCTTTATAATTCACCCCTCCACTTT.

V and J are TRBV5-1 and TRBJ1-6, with 8 bases lining up with TRBD1. The CDR3 extends over 15 amino acids. Germline V gene sequence: CDR1 SGHRS, CDR2 YFSETQ. The junction had 8 bases not matched to a gene; V was cut back by 0 bases and J by 12 bases. CDR3 amino acids: CASSLAGQGAGPLHF. The CDR3 DNA follows: TGCGCCAGCAGCTTGGCCGGGCAGGGGGCCGGACCCCTCCACTTT.

The chain links TRBV6-2 or TRBV6-3 to TRBJ1-4, with D possibly being TRBD1 (5 bases). Trimming cost V 5 bases and J 4 bases, with 11 bases left between them. CDR1 is MNHEY and CDR2 is SVGEGT in the germline V gene. The CDR3 has 14 amino acids. CDR3 sequence: CASSPRGGNEKLFF. CDR3 DNA sequence: TGTGCCAGCAGTCCGCGGGGGGGTAATGAAAAACTGTTTTTT.

This clone appeared once. V and J are TRBV6-5 and TRBJ1-3, with 7 nucleotides matching TRBD1. J lost 0 bases, V lost 7 bases, and 6 bases had no gene match. The germline gives CDR1 MNHEY, CDR2 SVGAGI. This CDR3 region has 15 residues. The CDR3 region is CASTQGDSSGNTIYF. CDR3 nucleotides: TGTGCCAGCACCCAGGGGGATAGCTCTGGAAACACCATATATTTT.

The chain recombines TRBV7-2 with TRBJ2-1; D unclear. CDR3 size: 14 residues. V was shortened by 1 base and J by 3 bases, with 7 bases between the two germline ends. Germline assignment: CDR1 SGHTA and CDR2 FQGNSA. CDR3 in amino acids: CASSLEINYNEQFF. The DNA of the CDR3 is TGTGCCAGCAGCTTAGAAATTAACTACAATGAGCAGTTCTTC. Filled out from reference TRBV7-2 and TRBJ2-1, the complete variable domain reads GAGVSQSPSNKVTEKGKDVELRCDPISGHTALYWYRQSLGQGLEFLIYFQGNSAPDKSGLPSDRFSAERTGGSVSTLTIQRTQQEDSAVYLCASSLEINYNEQFFGPGTRLTVL.

About this clone itself: This same CDR3 is encoded by further DNA sequences in the sample. The V gene is TRBV2, the J gene TRBJ1-4, with 7 bases aligning to TRBD1. With V trimmed by 8 bases and J by 6 bases, 9 bases remained unmatched. Germline V gives CDR1 SNHLY, CDR2 FYNNEI. CDR3 length: 14 amino acids. DNA of the CDR3: TGTGCCAGCTCTGTCGGCAGGGGGTATGAAAAACTGTTTTTT. It translates to CASSVGRGYEKLFF.

J is TRBJ2-1 and V is TRBV6-5; 7 nucleotides match TRBD2. The CDR3 runs to 13 residues. Germline V lookup: CDR1 MNHEY, CDR2 SVGAGI. The trim removed 6 bases at V and 12 bases at J, leaving 11 bases unmatched. The CDR3 protein is CASRPGTKMMQFF. Written as DNA, the CDR3 is TGTGCCAGCAGGCCCGGGACTAAAATGATGCAGTTCTTC.

The chain joins TRBV10-3 to TRBJ2-5; a possible D gene is TRBD2 (6 bases). From germline, CDR1 is ENHRY and CDR2 SYGVKD. Deletions cut 3 bases from V and 0 bases from J, with 11 bases between. This CDR3 region has 15 residues. CDR3 in amino acids: CAISDRRDYQETQYF. CDR3 bases: TGTGCCATCAGTGATAGGCGGGACTACCAAGAGACCCAGTACTTC.

The V gene is TRBV28, the J gene TRBJ2-6; D gene ambiguous. The germline CDR1 and CDR2 sequences are MDHEN and SYDVKM. CDR3 length: 17 residues. Trimming removed 3 bases from V and 4 bases from J, with 16 bases in between. The CDR3: CASSLLFRGSGANVLTF. The DNA of the CDR3 is TGTGCCAGCAGTTTGCTCTTTCGAGGCTCCGGGGCCAACGTCCTGACTTTC.

The DNA of the CDR3 is TGTGCCAGCAGCTTTCAGGGATCCGGGGAGCTGTTTTTT. Its translation is CASSFQGSGELFF. The chain recombines TRBV5-6 with TRBJ2-2; D might be TRBD1 (5 bases). CDR1 is SGHDT, CDR2 YYEEEE, per germline. The V end lost 2 bases, the J end lost 6 bases, and 8 bases lay between the germline ends. This CDR3 is built from 13 residues.

The rearrangement uses TRBV5-1 and TRBJ1-5, with 7 bases identical to TRBD1. J was trimmed by 2 bases and V by 0 bases; bases with no gene match: 2. This CDR3 has 15 amino acids. Germline V gene sequence: CDR1 SGHRS, CDR2 YFSETQ. CDR3 amino acids: CASSLGQGGNQPQHF. The DNA for the CDR3 is TGCGCCAGCAGCTTGGGACAGGGTGGCAATCAGCCCCAGCATTTT.

The V and J genes are TRBV27 and TRBJ2-2, with 12 bases that match TRBD2. This CDR3 contains 16 residues. Germline CDR1 is MNHEY and CDR2 is SMNVEV (reference sequence). V trimming: 4 bases; J trimming: 4 bases; junction bases outside the gene matches: 4. DNA of the CDR3: TGTGCCAGCAGTTCCCTAGCGGGAGGGGCCACCGGGGAGCTGTTTTTT. Amino acid sequence: CASSSLAGGATGELFF.

The chain combines TRBV6-5 with TRBJ1-2; no definite D call. This CDR3 is 14 amino acids long. CDR1 and CDR2 (germline): MNHEY, SVGAGI. Trimming took 2 bases from V and 4 from J, leaving 11 bases between them. The CDR3 spells CASSYGPGSYGYTF. Written as DNA, the CDR3 is TGTGCCAGCAGTTACGGGCCAGGCTCCTATGGCTACACCTTC.

This chain joins TRBV7-2 and TRBJ1-1, with D unresolved. With 5 bases removed from V and 0 bases from J, the gap between germline ends came to 13 bases. Germline V gives CDR1 SGHTA, CDR2 FQGNSA. The CDR3 runs to 15 residues. The CDR3 sequence is CASSPSTALNTEAFF. In DNA form, the CDR3 reads TGTGCCAGCAGCCCATCCACTGCACTGAACACTGAAGCTTTCTTT.

The rearrangement uses TRBV7-2 and TRBJ2-7; 7 bases are shared with TRBD2. In germline, CDR1 is SGHTA, CDR2 FQGNSA. CDR3 length: 14 amino acids. Trimming cost V 3 bases and J 5 bases; bases outside gene matches: 7. The CDR3 sequence: CASSLGGDLNEQYV. Written as DNA, the CDR3 is TGTGCCAGCAGCTTGGGAGGGGACCTTAACGAGCAGTACGTC.

The table lists this clone with a count of one. This chain connects TRBV19 to TRBJ2-3, with a tentative D call TRBD2 (7 bases). Germline V CDR1 and CDR2: LNHDA, SQIVND (reference sequence). This CDR3 has 18 residues. Between the trimmed V and J ends, which lost 3 bases and 0 bases, there was a span of 19 bases. The CDR3 loop reads CASSILFGRGRSTDTQYF. The CDR3 nucleotides are TGTGCCAGTAGTATTTTATTTGGGAGGGGGAGAAGCACAGATACGCAGTATTTT. Using reference TRBV19 and TRBJ2-3 for the parts outside the CDR3, the full variable domain is DGGITQSPKYLFRKEGQNVTLSCEQNLNHDAMYWYRQDPGQGLRLIYYSQIVNDFQKGDIAEGYSVSREKKESFPLTVTSAQKNPTAFYLCASSILFGRGRSTDTQYFGPGTRLTVL.

This clone was observed a handful of times. The chain carries TRBV6-2 or TRBV6-3 and TRBJ2-7; possible D gene TRBD2, 6 bases. Trimming shortened V by 5 bases and J by 5 bases, and 13 bases separated the two germline ends. The CDR3 loop spans 13 amino acids. CDR1 is MNHEY and CDR2 is SVGEGT in the germline V gene. CDR3 DNA: TGTGCCAGCAGTCGGGAGACCGGGCACGAGCAGTACGTC. Amino acids: CASSRETGHEQYV.

The V gene is TRBV5-1, the J gene TRBJ2-1; 8 nucleotides agree with TRBD1. The junction had 4 bases not matched to a gene; V was cut back by 5 bases and J by 9 bases. The germline CDR1 and CDR2 sequences are SGHRS and YFSETQ. The CDR3 contains 12 residues. The CDR3 is CASRTDRAEQFF. The CDR3 nucleotides read TGCGCCAGCAGGACGGACAGGGCTGAGCAGTTCTTC.

V and J are TRBV19 and TRBJ1-5; D uncertain. The CDR3 spans 15 residues. Germline CDR1 LNHDA, CDR2 SQIVND (reference sequence). V lost 3 bases and J lost 0, with 9 bases in between. The CDR3 reads CASSMGAYSNQPQHF. The CDR3 region has the DNA TGTGCCAGTAGTATGGGAGCTTATAGCAATCAGCCCCAGCATTTT.

The J gene is TRBJ2-7, the V gene TRBV28, with D hard to call. From germline, CDR1 is MDHEN and CDR2 SYDVKM. This CDR3 is 13 amino acids long. V was shortened by 5 bases and J by 4 bases, with 12 bases between the two germline ends. The CDR3 DNA sequence: TGTGCCAGCAGTACCACCCTTCAGTACGAGCAGTACTTC. Translated: CASSTTLQYEQYF. Full variable domain (outside the CDR3, taken from reference TRBV28 and TRBJ2-7): DVKVTQSSRYLVKRTGEKVFLECVQDMDHENMFWYRQDPGLGLRLIYFSYDVKMKEKGDIPEGYSVSREKKERFSLILESASTNQTSMYLCASSTTLQYEQYFGPGTRLTVT.

The rearrangement uses TRBV28 and TRBJ2-3, with 12 bases identical to TRBD2. This CDR3 comprises 17 residues. With 3 bases clipped from V and 5 bases from J, the junction kept 9 bases outside the gene matches. Germline-derived CDR1 and CDR2 are MDHEN and SYDVKM. CDR3 region: CASSFLSSGRAGDTQYF. For the CDR3, the DNA is TGTGCCAGCAGTTTCCTATCTAGCGGGAGGGCCGGAGATACGCAGTATTTT.

The table lists this clone with a few counts. V and J are TRBV9 and TRBJ1-6; 8 positions agree with TRBD1. The germline V gene has CDR1 SGDLS and CDR2 YYNGEE. The CDR3 runs to 16 residues. Trimming at V came to 4 bases and at J to 8 bases, leaving 11 bases not matched to a gene. The CDR3 reads CASSTGGWRGDSPLHF. CDR3 sequence (DNA): TGTGCCAGCAGCACAGGGGGGTGGAGAGGGGATTCACCCCTCCACTTT.